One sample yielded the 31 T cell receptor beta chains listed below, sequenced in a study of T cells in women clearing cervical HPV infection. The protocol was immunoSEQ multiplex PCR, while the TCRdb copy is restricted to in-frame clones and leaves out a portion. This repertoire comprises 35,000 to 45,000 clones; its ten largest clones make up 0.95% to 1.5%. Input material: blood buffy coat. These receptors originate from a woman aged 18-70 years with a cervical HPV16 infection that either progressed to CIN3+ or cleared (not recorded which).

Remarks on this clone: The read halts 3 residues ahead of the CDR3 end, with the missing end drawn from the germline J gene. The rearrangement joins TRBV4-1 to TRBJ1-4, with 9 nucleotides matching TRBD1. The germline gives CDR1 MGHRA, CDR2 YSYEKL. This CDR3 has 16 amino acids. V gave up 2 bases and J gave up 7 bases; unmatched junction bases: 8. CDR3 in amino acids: CASSQSSGTGREKLFF. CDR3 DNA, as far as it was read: TGCGCCAGCAGCCAATCTTCCGGGACAGGGCGTGAAAAA.

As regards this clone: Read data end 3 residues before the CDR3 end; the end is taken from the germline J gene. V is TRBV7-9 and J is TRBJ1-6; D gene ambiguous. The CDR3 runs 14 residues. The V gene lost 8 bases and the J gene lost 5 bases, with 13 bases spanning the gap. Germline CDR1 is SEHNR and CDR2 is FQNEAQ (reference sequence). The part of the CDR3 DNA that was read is TGTGCCAGCTCAACAGTGGTGGATAATTCACCC. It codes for CASSTVVDNSP. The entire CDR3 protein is CASSTVVDNSPLHF.

The CDR3 region is CASSLTGNSPLHF. The sequenced CDR3 bases are TGTGCCAGCAGCTTGACAGGGAATTCACCC. The chain recombines TRBV5-5 with TRBJ1-6; the D gene is possibly TRBD1 (6 bases). From the germline J gene comes the end of the CDR3, since the read stops 3 residues before it. Trimming shortened V by 1 base and J by 7 bases, and 6 bases separated the two germline ends. CDR1 is SGHKS and CDR2 is YYEKEE in the germline V gene (reference sequence). The CDR3 length is 13 residues.

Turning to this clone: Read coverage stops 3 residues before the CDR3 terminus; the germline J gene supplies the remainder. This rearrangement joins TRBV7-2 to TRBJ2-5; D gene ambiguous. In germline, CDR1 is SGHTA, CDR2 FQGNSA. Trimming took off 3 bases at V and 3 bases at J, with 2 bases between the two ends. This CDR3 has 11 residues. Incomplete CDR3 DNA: TGTGCCAGCAGCTTCAAAGAGACC. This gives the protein CASSFKET. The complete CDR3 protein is CASSFKETQYF.

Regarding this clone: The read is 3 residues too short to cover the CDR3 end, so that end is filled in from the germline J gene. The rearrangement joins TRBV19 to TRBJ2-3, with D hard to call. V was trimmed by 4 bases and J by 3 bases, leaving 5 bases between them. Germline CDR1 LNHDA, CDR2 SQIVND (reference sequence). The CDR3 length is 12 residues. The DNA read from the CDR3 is TGTGCCAGTAGTACCGGGACAGATACG. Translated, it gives CASSTGTDT. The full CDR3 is CASSTGTDTQYF. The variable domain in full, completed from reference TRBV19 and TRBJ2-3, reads DGGITQSPKYLFRKEGQNVTLSCEQNLNHDAMYWYRQDPGQGLRLIYYSQIVNDFQKGDIAEGYSVSREKKESFPLTVTSAQKNPTAFYLCASSTGTDTQYFGPGTRLTVL.

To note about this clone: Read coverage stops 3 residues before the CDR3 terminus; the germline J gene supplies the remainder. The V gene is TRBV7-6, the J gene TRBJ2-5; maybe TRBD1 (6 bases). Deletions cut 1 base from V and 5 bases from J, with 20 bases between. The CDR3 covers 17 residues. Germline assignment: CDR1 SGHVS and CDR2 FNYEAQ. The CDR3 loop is CASSLGTYRVGLETQYF. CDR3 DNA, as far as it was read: TGTGCCAGCAGCTTAGGGACGTACAGGGTAGGGCTGGAGACC.

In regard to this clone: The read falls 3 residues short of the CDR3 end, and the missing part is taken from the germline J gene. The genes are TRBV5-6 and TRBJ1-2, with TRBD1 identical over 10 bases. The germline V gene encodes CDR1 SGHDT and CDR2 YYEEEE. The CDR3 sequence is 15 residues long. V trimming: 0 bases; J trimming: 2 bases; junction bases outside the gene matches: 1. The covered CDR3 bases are TGTGCCAGCAGCTTGGGACAGGGGGCAAACTATGGC. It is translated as CASSLGQGANYG. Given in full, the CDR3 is CASSLGQGANYGYTF. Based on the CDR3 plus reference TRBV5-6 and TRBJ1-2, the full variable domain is DAGVTQSPTHLIKTRGQQVTLRCSPKSGHDTVSWYQQALGQGPQFIFQYYEEEERQRGNFPDRFSGHQFPNYSSELNVNALLLGDSALYLCASSLGQGANYGYTFGSGTRLTVV.

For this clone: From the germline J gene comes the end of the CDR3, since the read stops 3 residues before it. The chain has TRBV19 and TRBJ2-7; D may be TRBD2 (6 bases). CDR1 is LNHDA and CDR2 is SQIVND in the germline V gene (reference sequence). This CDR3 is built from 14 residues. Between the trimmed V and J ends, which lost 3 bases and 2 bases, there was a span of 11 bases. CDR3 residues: CASSIKGTAYEQYF. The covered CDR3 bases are TGTGCCAGTAGTATTAAGGGGACTGCCTACGAG.

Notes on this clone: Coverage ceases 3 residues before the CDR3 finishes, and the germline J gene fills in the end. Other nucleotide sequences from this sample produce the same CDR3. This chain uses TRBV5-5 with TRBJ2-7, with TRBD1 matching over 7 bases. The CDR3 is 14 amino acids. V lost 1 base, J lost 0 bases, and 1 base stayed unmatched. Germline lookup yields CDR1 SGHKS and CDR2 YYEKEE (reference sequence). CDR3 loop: CASSLTGDSYEQYF. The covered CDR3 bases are TGTGCCAGCAGCTTGACAGGGGACTCCTACGAG.

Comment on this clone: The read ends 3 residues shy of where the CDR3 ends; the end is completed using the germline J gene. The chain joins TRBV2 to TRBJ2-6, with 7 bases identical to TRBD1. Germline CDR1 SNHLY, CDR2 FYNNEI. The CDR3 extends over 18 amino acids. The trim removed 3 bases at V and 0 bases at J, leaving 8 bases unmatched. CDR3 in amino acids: CASSDPGQGVSGANVLTF. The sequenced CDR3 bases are TGTGCCAGCAGTGATCCGGGCCAGGGGGTCTCTGGGGCCAACGTC.

CDR3 DNA (partial): TGTGCCAGCAGTGAACAGGGGCAGGGTGAA. It encodes CASSEQGQGE. The full CDR3 is CASSEQGQGEAFF. This sequence joins TRBV6-4 and TRBJ1-1, with 7 bases aligning to TRBD1. The read terminates 3 residues ahead of where the CDR3 ends, so the germline J gene completes it. Germline lookup yields CDR1 MRHNA and CDR2 SNTAGT. V trimming: 3 bases; J trimming: 7 bases; junction bases outside the gene matches: 5. The CDR3 is 13 residues long.

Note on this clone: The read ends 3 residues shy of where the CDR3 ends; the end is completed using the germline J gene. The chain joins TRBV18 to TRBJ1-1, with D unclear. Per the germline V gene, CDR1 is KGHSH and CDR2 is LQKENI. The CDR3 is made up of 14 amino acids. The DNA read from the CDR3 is TGTGCCAGCTCACCTAACTTAGCGGCCTACGAG. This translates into CASSPNLAAYE. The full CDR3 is CASSPNLAAYEAFF.

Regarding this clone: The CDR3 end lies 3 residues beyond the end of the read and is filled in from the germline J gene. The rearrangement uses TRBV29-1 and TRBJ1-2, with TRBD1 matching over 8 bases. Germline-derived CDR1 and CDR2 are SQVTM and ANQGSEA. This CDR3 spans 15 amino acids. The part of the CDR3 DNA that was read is TGCAGCGTCGCCGCCCCGGGACAGGTGATAACGGGC. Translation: CSVAAPGQVITG. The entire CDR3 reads CSVAAPGQVITGYTF.

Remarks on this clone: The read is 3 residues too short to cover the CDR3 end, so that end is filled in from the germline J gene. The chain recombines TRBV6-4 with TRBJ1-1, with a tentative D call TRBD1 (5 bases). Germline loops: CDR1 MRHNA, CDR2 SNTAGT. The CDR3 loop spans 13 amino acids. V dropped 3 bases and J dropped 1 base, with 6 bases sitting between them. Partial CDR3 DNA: TGTGCCAGCAGTGAAGACAGGAACACTGAA. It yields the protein CASSEDRNTE. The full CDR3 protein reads CASSEDRNTEAFF.

CDR3 sequence: CSVGLARVHEQYF. The CDR3 DNA, read in part, is TGCAGCGTAGGGCTAGCCCGAGTCCACGAG. This sequence joins TRBV29-1 and TRBJ2-7; D might be TRBD2 (5 bases). Read data end 3 residues before the CDR3 end; the end is taken from the germline J gene. Between the trimmed V and J ends, which lost 6 bases and 5 bases, there was a span of 17 bases. The germline V gene has CDR1 SQVTM and CDR2 ANQGSEA. The length of the CDR3 is 13 residues.

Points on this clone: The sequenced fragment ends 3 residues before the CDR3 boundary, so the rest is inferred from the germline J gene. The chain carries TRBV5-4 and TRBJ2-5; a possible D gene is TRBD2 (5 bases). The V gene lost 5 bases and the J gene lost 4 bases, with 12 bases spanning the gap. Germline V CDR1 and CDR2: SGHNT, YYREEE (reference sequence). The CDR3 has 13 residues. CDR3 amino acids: CASSHRGSETQYF. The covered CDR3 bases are TGTGCCAGCAGTCACCGGGGATCAGAGACC.

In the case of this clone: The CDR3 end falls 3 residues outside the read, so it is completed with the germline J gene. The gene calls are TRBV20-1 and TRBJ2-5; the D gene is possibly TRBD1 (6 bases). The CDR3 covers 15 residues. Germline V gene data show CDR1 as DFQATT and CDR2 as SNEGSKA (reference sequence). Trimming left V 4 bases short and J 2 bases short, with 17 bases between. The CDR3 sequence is CSAMKQAGVQETQYF. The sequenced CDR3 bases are TGCAGTGCTATGAAACAGGCAGGGGTTCAAGAGACC.

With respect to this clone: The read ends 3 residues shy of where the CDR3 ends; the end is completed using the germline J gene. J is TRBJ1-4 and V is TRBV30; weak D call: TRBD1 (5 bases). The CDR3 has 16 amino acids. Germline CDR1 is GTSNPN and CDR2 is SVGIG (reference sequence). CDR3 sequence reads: CAWTSVWGSGANVLFF. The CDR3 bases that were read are TGTGCCTGGACCTCGGTCTGGGGCTCTGGGGCCAACGTA.

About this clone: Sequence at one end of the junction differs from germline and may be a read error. This CDR3 reads CASSLGFPGQGIYEQYF. CDR3 DNA, as far as it was read: TGTGCCAGCAGCTTAGGGTTTCCGGGACAGGGCATCTACGAG. The V call is TRBV12-3 or TRBV12-4, the J call TRBJ2-7; 9 bases are a match to TRBD1. The read terminates 3 residues before the CDR3 end, so the remaining end is supplied by the germline J gene. This CDR3 is built from 17 residues.

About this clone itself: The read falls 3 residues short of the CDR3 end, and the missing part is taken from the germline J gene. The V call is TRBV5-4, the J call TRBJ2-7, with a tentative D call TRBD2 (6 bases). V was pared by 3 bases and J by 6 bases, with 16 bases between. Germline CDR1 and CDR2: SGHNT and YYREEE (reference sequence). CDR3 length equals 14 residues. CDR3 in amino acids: CASSSLRRASEQYF. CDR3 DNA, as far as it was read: TGTGCCAGCAGCTCCCTGAGGAGGGCCAGCGAG.

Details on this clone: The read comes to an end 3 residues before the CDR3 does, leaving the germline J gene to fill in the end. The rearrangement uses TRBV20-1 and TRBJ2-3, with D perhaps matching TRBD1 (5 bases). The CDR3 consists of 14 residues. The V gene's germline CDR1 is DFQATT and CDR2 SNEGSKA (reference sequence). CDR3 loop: CSAYDSYSNQPQYF. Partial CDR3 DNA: TGCAGTGCTTACGACAGTTATAGCAATCAGCCG.

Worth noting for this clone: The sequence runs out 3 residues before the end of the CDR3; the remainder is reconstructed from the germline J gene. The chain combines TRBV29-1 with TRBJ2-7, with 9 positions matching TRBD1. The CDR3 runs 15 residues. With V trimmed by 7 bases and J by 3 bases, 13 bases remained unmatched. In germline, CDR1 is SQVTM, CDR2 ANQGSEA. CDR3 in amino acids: CSAAPGTGRFYEQYF. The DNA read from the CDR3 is TGCAGCGCCGCCCCCGGGACAGGGAGATTCTACGAG.

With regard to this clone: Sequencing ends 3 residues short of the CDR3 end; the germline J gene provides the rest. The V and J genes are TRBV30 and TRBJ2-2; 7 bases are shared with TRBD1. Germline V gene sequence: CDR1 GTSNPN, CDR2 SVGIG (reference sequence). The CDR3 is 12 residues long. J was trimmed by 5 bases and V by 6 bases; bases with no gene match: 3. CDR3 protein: CACDRATGELFF. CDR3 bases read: TGTGCCTGCGACAGGGCAACCGGGGAG.

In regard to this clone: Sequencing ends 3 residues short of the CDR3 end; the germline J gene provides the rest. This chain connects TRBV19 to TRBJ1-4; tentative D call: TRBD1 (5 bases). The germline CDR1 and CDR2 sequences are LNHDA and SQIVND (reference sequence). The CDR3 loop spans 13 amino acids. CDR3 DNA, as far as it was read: TGTGCCAGTAGTATAATCATCCTCGGGGGA. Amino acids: CASSIIILGG. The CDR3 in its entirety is CASSIIILGGLFF.

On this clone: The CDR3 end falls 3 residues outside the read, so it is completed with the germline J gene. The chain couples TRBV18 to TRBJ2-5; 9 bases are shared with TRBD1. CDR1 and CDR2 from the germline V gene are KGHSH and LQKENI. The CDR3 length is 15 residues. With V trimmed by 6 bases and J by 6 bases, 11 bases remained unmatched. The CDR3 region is CASSPRTGARKTQYF. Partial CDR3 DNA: TGTGCCAGCTCCCCTCGGACAGGGGCAAGGAAGACC.

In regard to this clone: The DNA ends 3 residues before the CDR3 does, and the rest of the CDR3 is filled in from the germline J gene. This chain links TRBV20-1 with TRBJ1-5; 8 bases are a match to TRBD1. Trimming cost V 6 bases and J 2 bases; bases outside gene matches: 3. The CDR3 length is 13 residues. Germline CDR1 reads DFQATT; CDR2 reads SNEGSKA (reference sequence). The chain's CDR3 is CSASDRGNQPQHF. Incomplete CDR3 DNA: TGCAGTGCCTCGGACAGGGGCAATCAGCCC.

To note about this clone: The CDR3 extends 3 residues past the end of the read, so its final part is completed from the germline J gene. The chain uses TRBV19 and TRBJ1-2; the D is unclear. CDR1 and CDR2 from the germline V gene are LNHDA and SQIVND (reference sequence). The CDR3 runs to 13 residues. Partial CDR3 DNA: TGTGCCAGTAGTATAGATCTAACCCAAGGC. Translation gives CASSIDLTQG. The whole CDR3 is CASSIDLTQGYTF.

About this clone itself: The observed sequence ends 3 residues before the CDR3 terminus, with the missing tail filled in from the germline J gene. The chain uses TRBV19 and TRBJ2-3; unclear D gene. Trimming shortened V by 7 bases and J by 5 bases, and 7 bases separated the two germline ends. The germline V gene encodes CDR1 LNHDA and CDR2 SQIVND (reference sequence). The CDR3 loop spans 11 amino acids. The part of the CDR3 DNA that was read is TGTGCCAGTAAAGGCGGAGATACG. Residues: CASKGGDT. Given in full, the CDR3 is CASKGGDTQYF.

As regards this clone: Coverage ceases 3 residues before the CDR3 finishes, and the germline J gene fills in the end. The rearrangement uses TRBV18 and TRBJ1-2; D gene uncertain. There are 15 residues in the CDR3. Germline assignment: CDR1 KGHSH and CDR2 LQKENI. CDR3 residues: CASSPLGPGGNDYTF. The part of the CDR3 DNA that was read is TGTGCCAGCTCACCCCTGGGCCCCGGAGGTAACGAC.

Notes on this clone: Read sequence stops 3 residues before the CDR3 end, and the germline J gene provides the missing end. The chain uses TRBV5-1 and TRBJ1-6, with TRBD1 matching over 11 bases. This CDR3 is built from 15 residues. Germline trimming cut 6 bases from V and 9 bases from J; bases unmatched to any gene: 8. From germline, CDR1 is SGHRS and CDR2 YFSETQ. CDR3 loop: CASMKGQGGISPLHF. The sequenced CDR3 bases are TGCGCCAGCATGAAGGGACAGGGGGGGATTTCACCC.

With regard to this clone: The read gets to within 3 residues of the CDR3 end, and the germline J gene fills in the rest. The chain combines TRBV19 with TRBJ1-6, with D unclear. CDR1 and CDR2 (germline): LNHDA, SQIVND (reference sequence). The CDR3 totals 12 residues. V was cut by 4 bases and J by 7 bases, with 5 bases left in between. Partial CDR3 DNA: TGTGCCAGTAGTACCAGGAATTCACCC. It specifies CASSTRNSP. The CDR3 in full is CASSTRNSPLHF.